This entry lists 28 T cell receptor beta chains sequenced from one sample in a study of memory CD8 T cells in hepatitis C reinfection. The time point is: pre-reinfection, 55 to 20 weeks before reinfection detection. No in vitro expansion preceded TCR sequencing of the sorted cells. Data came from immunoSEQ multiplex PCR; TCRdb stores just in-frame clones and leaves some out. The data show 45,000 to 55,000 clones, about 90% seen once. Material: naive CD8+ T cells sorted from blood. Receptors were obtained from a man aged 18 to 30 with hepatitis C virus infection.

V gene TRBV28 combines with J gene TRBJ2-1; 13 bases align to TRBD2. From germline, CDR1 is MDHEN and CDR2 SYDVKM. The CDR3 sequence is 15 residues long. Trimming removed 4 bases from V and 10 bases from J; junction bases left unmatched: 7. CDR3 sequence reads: CASSSRLAGGGEQFF. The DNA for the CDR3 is TGTGCCAGCAGTTCTCGACTAGCGGGAGGAGGGGAGCAGTTCTTC.

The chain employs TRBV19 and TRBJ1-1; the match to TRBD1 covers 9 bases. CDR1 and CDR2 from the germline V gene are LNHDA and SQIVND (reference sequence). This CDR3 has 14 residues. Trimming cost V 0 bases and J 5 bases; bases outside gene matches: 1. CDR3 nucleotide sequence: TGTGCCAGTAGTATAGACGGGACAGGGACTGAAGCTTTCTTT. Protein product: CASSIDGTGTEAFF. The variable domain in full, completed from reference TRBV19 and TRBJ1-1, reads DGGITQSPKYLFRKEGQNVTLSCEQNLNHDAMYWYRQDPGQGLRLIYYSQIVNDFQKGDIAEGYSVSREKKESFPLTVTSAQKNPTAFYLCASSIDGTGTEAFFGQGTRLTVV.

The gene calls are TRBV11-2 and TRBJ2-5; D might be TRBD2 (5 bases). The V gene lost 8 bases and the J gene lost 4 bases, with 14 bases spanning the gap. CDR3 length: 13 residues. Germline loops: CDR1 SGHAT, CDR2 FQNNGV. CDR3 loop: CASGRANAETQYF. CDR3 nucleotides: TGTGCCAGCGGGAGAGCAAACGCAGAGACCCAGTACTTC.

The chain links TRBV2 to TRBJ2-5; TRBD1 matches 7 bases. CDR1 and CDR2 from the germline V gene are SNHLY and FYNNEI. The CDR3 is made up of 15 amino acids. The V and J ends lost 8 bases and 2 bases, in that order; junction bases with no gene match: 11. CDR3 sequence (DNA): TGTGCCAGCTCTTCCTCTCCGGGACAGCAAGAGACCCAGTACTTC. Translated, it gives CASSSSPGQQETQYF.

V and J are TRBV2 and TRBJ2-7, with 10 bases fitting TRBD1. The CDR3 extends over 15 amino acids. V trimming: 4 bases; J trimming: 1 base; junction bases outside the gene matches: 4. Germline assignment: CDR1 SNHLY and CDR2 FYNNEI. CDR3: CASSVGQGVSYEQYV. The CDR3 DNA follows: TGTGCCAGCAGTGTAGGACAGGGGGTTTCCTACGAGCAGTACGTC.

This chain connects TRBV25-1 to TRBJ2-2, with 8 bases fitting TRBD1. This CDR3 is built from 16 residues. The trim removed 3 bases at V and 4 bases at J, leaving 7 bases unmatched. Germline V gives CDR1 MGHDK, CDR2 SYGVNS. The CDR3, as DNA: TGTGCCAGCAGTGACCCGGACAGGGAAAGCACCGGGGAGCTGTTTTTT. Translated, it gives CASSDPDRESTGELFF.

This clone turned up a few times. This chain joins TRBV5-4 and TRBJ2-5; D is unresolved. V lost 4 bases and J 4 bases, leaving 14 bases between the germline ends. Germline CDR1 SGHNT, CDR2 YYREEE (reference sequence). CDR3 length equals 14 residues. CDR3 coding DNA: TGTGCCAGCAGCCCCCGGCGAGGAAGAGAGACCCAGTACTTC. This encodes CASSPRRGRETQYF.

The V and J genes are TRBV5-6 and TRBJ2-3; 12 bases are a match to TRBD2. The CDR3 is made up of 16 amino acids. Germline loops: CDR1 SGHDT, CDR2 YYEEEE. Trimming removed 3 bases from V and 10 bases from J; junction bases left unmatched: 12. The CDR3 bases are TGTGCCAGCAGCTCTGGACTAGCGGGACCCATAAAGGCGCAGTATTTT. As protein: CASSSGLAGPIKAQYF.

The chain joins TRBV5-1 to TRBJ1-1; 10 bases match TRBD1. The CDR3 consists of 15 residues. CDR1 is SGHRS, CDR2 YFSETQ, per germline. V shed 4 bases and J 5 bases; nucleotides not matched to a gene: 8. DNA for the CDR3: TGCGCCAGCAGCCCAAGACAGGGGGCGCGGACTGAAGCTTTCTTT. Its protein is CASSPRQGARTEAFF.

This chain's CDR3 is CASTPGVDTGELFF. DNA for the CDR3: TGTGCCAGTACCCCGGGAGTAGACACCGGGGAGCTGTTTTTT. The chain uses TRBV19 and TRBJ2-2, with D possibly TRBD2 on 6 matching bases. Germline V gives CDR1 LNHDA, CDR2 SQIVND (reference sequence). The CDR3 has 14 amino acids. The ends were cut back, 7 bases at V and 3 bases at J, with 12 bases in the middle.

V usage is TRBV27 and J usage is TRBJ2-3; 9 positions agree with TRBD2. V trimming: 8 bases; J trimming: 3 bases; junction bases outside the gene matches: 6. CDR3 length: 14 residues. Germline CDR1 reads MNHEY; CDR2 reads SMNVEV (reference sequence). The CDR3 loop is CASGAGGPTDTQYF. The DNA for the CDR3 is TGTGCCAGCGGGGCGGGAGGGCCTACAGATACGCAGTATTTT.

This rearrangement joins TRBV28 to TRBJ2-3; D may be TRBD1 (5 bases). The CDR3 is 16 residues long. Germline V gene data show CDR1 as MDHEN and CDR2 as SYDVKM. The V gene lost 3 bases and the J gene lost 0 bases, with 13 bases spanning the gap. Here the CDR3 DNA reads TGTGCCAGCAGTTTTGACAGTATAACTAGCACAGATACGCAGTATTTT. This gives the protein CASSFDSITSTDTQYF.

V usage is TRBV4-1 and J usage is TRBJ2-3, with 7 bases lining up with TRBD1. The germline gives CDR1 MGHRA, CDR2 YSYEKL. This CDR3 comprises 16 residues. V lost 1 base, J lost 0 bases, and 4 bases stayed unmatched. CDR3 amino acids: CASSQVGGASTDTQYF. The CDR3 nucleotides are TGCGCCAGCAGCCAAGTAGGGGGCGCTAGCACAGATACGCAGTATTTT.

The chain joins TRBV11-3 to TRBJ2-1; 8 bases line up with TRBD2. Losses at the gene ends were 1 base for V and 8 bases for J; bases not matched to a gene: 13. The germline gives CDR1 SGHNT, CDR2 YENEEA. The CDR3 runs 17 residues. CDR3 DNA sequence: TGTGCCAGCAGCTTAGGACGTGGCGGGGGGCCACGTGATGAGCAGTTCTTC. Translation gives CASSLGRGGGPRDEQFF.

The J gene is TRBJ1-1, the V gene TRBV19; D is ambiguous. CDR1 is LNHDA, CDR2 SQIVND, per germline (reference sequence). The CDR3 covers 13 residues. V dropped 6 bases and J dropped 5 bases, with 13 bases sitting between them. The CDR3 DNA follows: TGTGCCAGTAGATCTTCTACAGCTACTGAAGCTTTCTTT. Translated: CASRSSTATEAFF.

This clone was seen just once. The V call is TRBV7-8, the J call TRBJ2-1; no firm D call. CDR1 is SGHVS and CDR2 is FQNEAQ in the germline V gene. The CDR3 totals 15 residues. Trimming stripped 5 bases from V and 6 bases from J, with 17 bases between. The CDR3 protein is CASSPHERGFNEQFF. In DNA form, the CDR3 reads TGTGCCAGCAGCCCTCACGAGCGAGGATTCAATGAGCAGTTCTTC. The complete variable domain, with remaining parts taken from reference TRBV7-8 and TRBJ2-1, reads GAGVSQSPRYKVAKRGQDVALRCDPISGHVSLFWYQQALGQGPEFLTYFQNEAQLDKSGLPSDRFFAERPEGSVSTLKIQRTQQEDSAVYLCASSPHERGFNEQFFGPGTRLTVL.

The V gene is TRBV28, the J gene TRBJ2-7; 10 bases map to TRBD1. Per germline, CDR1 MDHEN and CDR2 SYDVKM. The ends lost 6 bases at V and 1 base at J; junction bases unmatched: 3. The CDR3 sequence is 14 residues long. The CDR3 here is CASRWTGGSYEQYF. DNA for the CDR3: TGTGCCAGCAGGTGGACAGGGGGGTCCTACGAGCAGTACTTC.

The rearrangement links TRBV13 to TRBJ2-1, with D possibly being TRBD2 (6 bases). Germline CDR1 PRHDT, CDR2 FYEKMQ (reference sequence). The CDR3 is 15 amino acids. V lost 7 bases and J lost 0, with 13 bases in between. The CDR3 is CASKSGWSSYNEQFF. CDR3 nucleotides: TGTGCCAGCAAAAGCGGGTGGAGCTCCTACAATGAGCAGTTCTTC.

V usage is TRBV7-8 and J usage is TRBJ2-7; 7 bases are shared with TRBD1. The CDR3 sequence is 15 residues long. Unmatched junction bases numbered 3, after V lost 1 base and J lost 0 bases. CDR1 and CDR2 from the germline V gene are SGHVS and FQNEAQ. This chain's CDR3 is CASSLGQGPSYEQYF. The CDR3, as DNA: TGTGCCAGCAGCTTAGGACAGGGTCCCTCCTACGAGCAGTACTTC. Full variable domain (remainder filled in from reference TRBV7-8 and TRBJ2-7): GAGVSQSPRYKVAKRGQDVALRCDPISGHVSLFWYQQALGQGPEFLTYFQNEAQLDKSGLPSDRFFAERPEGSVSTLKIQRTQQEDSAVYLCASSLGQGPSYEQYFGPGTRLTVT.

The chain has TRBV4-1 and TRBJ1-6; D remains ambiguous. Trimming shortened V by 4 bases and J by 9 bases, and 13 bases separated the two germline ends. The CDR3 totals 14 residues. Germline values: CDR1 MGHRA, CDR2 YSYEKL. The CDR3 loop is CASSRYGEGSPLHF. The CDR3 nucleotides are TGCGCCAGCAGCCGATACGGAGAGGGTTCACCCCTCCACTTT.

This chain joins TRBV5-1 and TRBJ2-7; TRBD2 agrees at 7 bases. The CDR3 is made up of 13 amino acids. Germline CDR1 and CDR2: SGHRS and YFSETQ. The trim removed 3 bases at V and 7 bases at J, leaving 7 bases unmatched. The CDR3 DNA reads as TGCGCCAGCAGCTCCTACGGCGGGGGAGAGCAGTACTTC. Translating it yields CASSSYGGGEQYF.

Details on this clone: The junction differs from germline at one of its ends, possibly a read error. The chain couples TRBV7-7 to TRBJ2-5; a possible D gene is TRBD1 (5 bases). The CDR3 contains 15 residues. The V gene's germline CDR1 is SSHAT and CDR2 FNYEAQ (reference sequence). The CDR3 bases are TGTGCTAGCAGCTTAGATTCCAGGGATGGAGAGACCCAGTACTTC. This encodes CASSLDSRDGETQYF.

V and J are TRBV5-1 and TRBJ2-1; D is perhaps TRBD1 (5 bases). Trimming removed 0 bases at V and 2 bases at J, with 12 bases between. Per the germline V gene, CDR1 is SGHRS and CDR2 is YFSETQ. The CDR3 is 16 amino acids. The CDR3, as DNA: TGCGCCAGCAGCTTGGTTGGATCAGGGACCTACAATGAGCAGTTCTTC. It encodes CASSLVGSGTYNEQFF.

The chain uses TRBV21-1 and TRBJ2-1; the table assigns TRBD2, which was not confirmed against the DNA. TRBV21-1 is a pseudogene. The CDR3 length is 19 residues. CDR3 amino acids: CASSKGSSGGGLEDNEQFF. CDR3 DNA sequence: TGTGCCAGCAGCAAAGGGTCTAGCGGGGGGGGATTGGAGGACAATGAGCAGTTCTTC.

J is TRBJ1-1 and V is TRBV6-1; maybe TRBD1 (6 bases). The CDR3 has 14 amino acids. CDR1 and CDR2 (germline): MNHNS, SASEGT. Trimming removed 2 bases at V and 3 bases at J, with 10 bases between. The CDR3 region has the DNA TGTGCCAGCAGTGAACCCCAGGGGTACACTGAAGCTTTCTTT. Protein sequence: CASSEPQGYTEAFF.

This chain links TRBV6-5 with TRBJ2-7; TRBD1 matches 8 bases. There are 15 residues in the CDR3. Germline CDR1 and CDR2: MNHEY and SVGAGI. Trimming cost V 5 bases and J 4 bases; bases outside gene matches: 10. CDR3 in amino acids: CASSPQGQETYEQYF. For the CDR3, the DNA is TGTGCCAGCAGTCCTCAGGGACAGGAAACTTACGAGCAGTACTTC.

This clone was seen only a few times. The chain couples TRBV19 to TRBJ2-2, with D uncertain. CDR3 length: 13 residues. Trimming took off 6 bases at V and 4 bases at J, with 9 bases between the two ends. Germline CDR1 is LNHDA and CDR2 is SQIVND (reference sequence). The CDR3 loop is CASSPRLTGELFF. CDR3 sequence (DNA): TGTGCCAGTAGCCCCAGGCTCACCGGGGAGCTGTTTTTT.

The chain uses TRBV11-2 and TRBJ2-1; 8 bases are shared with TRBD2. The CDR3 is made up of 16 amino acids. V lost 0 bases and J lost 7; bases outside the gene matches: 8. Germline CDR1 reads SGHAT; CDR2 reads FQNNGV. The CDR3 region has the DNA TGTGCCAGCAGCTTAGATCAGGCGGGGGGCTTTAATGAGCAGTTCTTC. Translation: CASSLDQAGGFNEQFF.